The rows below give T cell receptor beta chains drawn from one sample of a study of blood T cell repertoires in COVID-19. TCRdb's copy holds only in-frame clones and misses some; the assay was immunoSEQ multiplex PCR. The sample carries around 23,000 clones, 80% to 90% recorded once. The sample was peripheral blood. The origin of the receptors is a man aged 65 to 79 with active COVID-19. Each CDR3 is given with its conserved first and last residue. The D gene is left open where the match is weak. Expanded clones get a size class; other rows say once, few or many, or leave the size out.

d_gene,v_gene,j_gene,abundance,CDR3nt,CDR3aa
TRBD1,TRBV5-1,TRBJ1-1,few,TGCGCCAGCAGCCCGACAGGGGACACTGAAGCTTTCTTT,CASSPTGDTEAFF
TRBD1,TRBV6-1,TRBJ1-4,NA,TGTGCCAGCAGTGAAATCGGACAGGGGAGCGAAAAACTGTTTTTT,CASSEIGQGSEKLFF
TRBD1,TRBV6-5,TRBJ2-7,NA,TGTGCCAGCAGTAGGGACAGCACCTACGAGCAGTACTTC,CASSRDSTYEQYF
NA,TRBV19,TRBJ2-2,NA,TGTGCCAGCAGTGCTACGGACAAGAACACCGGGGAGCTGTTTTTT,CASSATDKNTGELFF
TRBD2,TRBV29-1,TRBJ2-1,NA,TGCAGCGTTGAAGGACTAGCGGGGTTTCGCTACAATGAGCAGTTCTTC,CSVEGLAGFRYNEQFF
TRBD1,TRBV4-1,TRBJ1-6,NA,TGCGCCAGCAGGCGAGAACCGGGACAGGTCTTTTCACCCCTCCACTTT,CASRREPGQVFSPLHF
NA,TRBV3-1/TRBV3-2,TRBJ2-2,NA,TGTGCCAGCAGCCAAGTTATGACCCCTAGCGAGAACACCGGGGAGCTGTTTTTT,CASSQVMTPSENTGELFF
TRBD1,TRBV5-6,TRBJ2-3,NA,TGTGCCAGCAGCTTGGAAGGGACAGGGGTGACAGATACGCAGTATTTT,CASSLEGTGVTDTQYF
TRBD2,TRBV5-1,TRBJ2-2,NA,TGCGCCAGCAGCCCCCGGACTAGCGGGAGGGCCCGAGACACCGGGGAGCTGTTTTTT,CASSPRTSGRARDTGELFF
NA,TRBV28,TRBJ1-3,once,TGTGCCAGCAGTTTAAGACAGCCCGCGAACACCATATATTTT,CASSLRQPANTIYF
NA,TRBV10-3,TRBJ2-1,NA,TGTGCCATCAGTGAGAGGAGGGGTTACTCCTACAATGAGCAGTTCTTC,CAISERRGYSYNEQFF
NA,TRBV12-5,TRBJ2-6,NA,TGTGCTAGTGGCGCCACAGGGTCGGTGGATGGATCTGGGGCCAACGTCCTGACTTTC,CASGATGSVDGSGANVLTF
TRBD2,TRBV19,TRBJ2-1,NA,TGTGCCAGTAGTATGACGACTAGCGGGTCCTGGTACTCCTACAATGAGCAGTTCTTC,CASSMTTSGSWYSYNEQFF
NA,TRBV4-2,TRBJ2-1,NA,TGTGCCAGCAGCCGGACAGTTACCGGAAAATACAATGAGCAGTTCTTC,CASSRTVTGKYNEQFF
TRBD1,TRBV6-5,TRBJ1-1,NA,TGTGCCAGCAGTTACTCTGGGCAGGGGGTTGAAGCTTTCTTT,CASSYSGQGVEAFF
TRBD1,TRBV5-8,TRBJ2-1,NA,TGTGCCAGCAGAGACGGACAGGGTTTTCGGAATGAGCAGTTCTTC,CASRDGQGFRNEQFF
NA,TRBV11-1,TRBJ2-7,NA,TGTGCCAGCAGCTTAAATCAGGGCGAGCAGTACTTC,CASSLNQGEQYF
TRBD2,TRBV5-4,TRBJ2-5,NA,TGTGCCAGCAGCGGGGGCCGACTAGCGGGGGCCCCGTCGCCCCAGTACTTC,CASSGGRLAGAPSPQYF
NA,TRBV9,TRBJ2-3,few,TGTGCCAGCAGCGTAGGTGTCAGGGGCTCTACAGATACGCAGTATTTT,CASSVGVRGSTDTQYF
TRBD1,TRBV10-2,TRBJ2-3,NA,TGCGCCAGCAGTAGGGGGACAGGGGGCCTCGCAGATACGCAGTATTTT,CASSRGTGGLADTQYF
TRBD1,TRBV7-9,TRBJ2-7,NA,TGTGCCAGCAGCTTAGTGATGACAGGGCCCAGGCAGTACTTC,CASSLVMTGPRQYF
TRBD1,TRBV11-1,TRBJ2-7,NA,TGTGCCAGCAGCCCCCGGGACAGGGGGAACGAGCAGTACTTC,CASSPRDRGNEQYF
NA,TRBV3-1/TRBV3-2,TRBJ1-1,NA,TGTGCCAGCAGCCAAGACTGGGGCCTGCGTAACACTGAAGCTTTCTTT,CASSQDWGLRNTEAFF
NA,TRBV5-6,TRBJ2-1,NA,TGTGCCAGCAGCTCGGGTAGCAATGAGCAGTTCTTC,CASSSGSNEQFF
NA,TRBV7-8,TRBJ1-1,NA,TGTGCCAGCAACAACGGGGGGTGGATGACTGAAGCTTTCTTT,CASNNGGWMTEAFF
NA,TRBV5-1,TRBJ2-1,NA,TGCGCCAGCAGCTTGAGGGACACACGCCCTAGGGATGAGCAGTTCTTC,CASSLRDTRPRDEQFF
NA,TRBV5-1,TRBJ1-6,few,TGCGCCAGCAGCCCGTCAGGGGCGGGTAATTCACCCCTCCACTTT,CASSPSGAGNSPLHF
TRBD2,TRBV3-1/TRBV3-2,TRBJ2-4,NA,TGTGCCAGCAGCCAAGAATTCGGGACTAGCGGTACCAAAAACATTCAGTACTTC,CASSQEFGTSGTKNIQYF
TRBD2,TRBV27,TRBJ2-7,NA,TGTGCCAGCAGTTTCGGGCGCGCGGGAGACCTATCTTATAGTTCCTACGAGCAGTACTTC,CASSFGRAGDLSYSSYEQYF
TRBD2,TRBV19,TRBJ2-2,NA,TGTGCCAGTAGCCCGGGGACTAGCGGGAGACTCAGAGGGGAGCTGTTTTTT,CASSPGTSGRLRGELFF
NA,TRBV5-4,TRBJ1-4,NA,TGTGCCAGCAGCTACAGAGGCCACGGGGATGAAAAACTGTTTTTT,CASSYRGHGDEKLFF
TRBD2,TRBV5-4,TRBJ2-3,NA,TGTGCCAGCAGCTTGGAACTAGCGGCAGATACGCAGTATTTT,CASSLELAADTQYF
NA,TRBV2,TRBJ2-7,NA,TGTGCCAGCAACAGGAACAGGGCCCACTCCACCTACGAGCAGTACTTC,CASNRNRAHSTYEQYF
NA,TRBV19,TRBJ1-5,NA,TGTGCCAGTAGTACCTCCGGGGGAGGGGGTCAGCCCCAGCATTTT,CASSTSGGGGQPQHF
NA,TRBV15,TRBJ1-6,NA,TGTGCCACCAGCCAGGGCCCCAATTCACCCCTCCACTTT,CATSQGPNSPLHF
NA,TRBV12-3/TRBV12-4,TRBJ1-4,NA,TGTGCCGGGTGTGAAGCGACTAATGAAAAACTGTTTTTT,CAGCEATNEKLFF
TRBD2,TRBV27,TRBJ2-2,NA,TGTGCCAGCAGTTTTCAGACTAGCGGGAGACGCACCGGGGAGCTGTTTTTT,CASSFQTSGRRTGELFF
NA,TRBV19,TRBJ1-2,NA,TGTGCCTCCCAACTGGGGGGTAACTATGGCTACACCTTC,CASQLGGNYGYTF
NA,TRBV6-5,TRBJ1-5,few,TGTGCCAGCGTTTTGAGGCAGGGGAGCAATCAGCCCCAGCATTTT,CASVLRQGSNQPQHF
NA,TRBV5-4,TRBJ2-3,NA,TGTGCCAGCAGCACCGGACGGGAAGATACGCAGTATTTT,CASSTGREDTQYF
TRBD2,TRBV5-1,TRBJ2-3,NA,TGCGCCAGCAGCCTAGGCCTAGCGGGGAACCTCTTTAGCACAGATACGCAGTATTTT,CASSLGLAGNLFSTDTQYF
TRBD2,TRBV7-8,TRBJ2-7,few,TGTGCCAGCATCCACCCATCTGCGGGAGGTTCCTACGAGCAGTACTTC,CASIHPSAGGSYEQYF
TRBD1,TRBV4-1,TRBJ1-6,few,TGCGCCAGCAGCCAAGAGGCCGGGTCAGGGGGATCACCCCTCCACTTT,CASSQEAGSGGSPLHF
TRBD1,TRBV5-1,TRBJ1-5,NA,TGCGCCAGCAGCCTTTCGGGACAGGGAATTCAGCCCCAGCATTTT,CASSLSGQGIQPQHF
NA,TRBV19,TRBJ1-2,once,TGTGCCAGTAGTCCCCCCTGGGGGCCTAACTATGGCTACACCTTC,CASSPPWGPNYGYTF
TRBD2,TRBV11-2,TRBJ2-2,NA,TGTGCCAGCAGCTTAAGACTAGCGGGGGCGAACGGGGAGCTGTTTTTT,CASSLRLAGANGELFF
NA,TRBV6-5,TRBJ2-4,once,TGTGCCAGCAGTTACTCGGGCTCCAGGGACATTCAGTACTTC,CASSYSGSRDIQYF
NA,TRBV5-4,TRBJ1-1,NA,TGTGCCAGCAGCTCACCAGGTGTACTTACTGAAGCTTTCTTT,CASSSPGVLTEAFF
NA,TRBV2,TRBJ2-3,NA,TGTGCCAGCAGTGGGGGACTTTTGCAAGATACGCAGTATTTT,CASSGGLLQDTQYF
TRBD2,TRBV5-5,TRBJ2-7,NA,TGTGCCAGCACCTCGCGGGCAGCGGGGGCTTCCTACGAGCAGTACTTC,CASTSRAAGASYEQYF
TRBD2,TRBV19,TRBJ2-4,NA,TGCGCCAGTAGTATGTTGAGCGGGAGATTAAGAAACATTCAGTACTTC,CASSMLSGRLRNIQYF
TRBD1,TRBV25-1,TRBJ1-1,NA,TGTGCCAGCAGCCTGGGACAGGGTGGTTCGAAAGCTTTCTTT,CASSLGQGGSKAFF
TRBD1,TRBV4-2,TRBJ2-2,NA,TGTGCCAGCAGCCTAGAGTGGCAGGGGGCTCGTACCGGGGAGCTGTTTTTT,CASSLEWQGARTGELFF
TRBD1,TRBV19,TRBJ1-6,NA,TGTGCCAGTAGTACGGGACAGGATTATAATTCACCCCTCCACTTT,CASSTGQDYNSPLHF
NA,TRBV12-3/TRBV12-4,TRBJ1-1,NA,TGTGCCAGCACGGCTCTTAGGGGCACTGAAGCTTTCTTT,CASTALRGTEAFF
TRBD1,TRBV5-5,TRBJ1-1,NA,TGTGCCAGCAGCTTCAGACAGGGGGCGGGGAACACTGAAGCTTTCTTT,CASSFRQGAGNTEAFF
TRBD1,TRBV7-9,TRBJ1-1,NA,TGTGCCAGCAGCCACACAGGGGCCTTAGCTTTCTTT,CASSHTGALAFF
NA,TRBV6-1,TRBJ2-3,NA,TGTGCCAGCAGTGTTCGGACTGGCCTGGGGACAGATACGCAGTATTTT,CASSVRTGLGTDTQYF
NA,TRBV9,TRBJ2-7,NA,TGTGCCAGCAGCGTAGACGGTAGCTTGCCATACGAGCAGTACTTC,CASSVDGSLPYEQYF